The T cell receptor (beta chain) described here comes from a study of technical replicates of blood from a few donors (dated by TCRdb to 2017 to 2019). On this clone itself: Its antigen remains unidentified. Nothing much larger sits one base from this clone, and base qualities are not available.

To prepare the library, the immunoSEQ multiplex PCR assay was applied. Drawn from immuneACCESS, this table holds only the in-frame rearrangements with V and J called that TCRdb kept. Clones are partly lost; checked studies trace under half to an unresolved V gene and leave the rest unexplained. The sample records roughly 51,000 clones, 93% of which are singletons. Less than 5.5% of the sample comes from the top ten. Trimming accounts for 4 bases at V and 5 bases at J, while the number of junction bases matched to no gene is 2. Reading from cysteine to phenylalanine, the CDR3 counts 16 amino acids. Just the 48-base CDR3 DNA is kept, in frame starting at base 1. CDR1 LGHNT and CDR2 FRNRAP were looked up in the germline V gene.

The receptor comes from a human donor in good health. Some clones in this sample may be carry-over from other donors' samples. Material for sequencing was PBMCs. The chain is made from TRBV12-5 and TRBJ2-2; 15 of the junction bases match TRBD2. At the DNA level, the sequence is TGTGCTAGTGGTTGGACTAGCGGGGGGGGGACCGGGGAGCTGTTTTTT. This translates into CASGWTSGGGTGELFF.